The entry below describes one T cell receptor beta chain. The entry originates in a study of blood T cell repertoires in COVID-19. Authors' processing steps: Reference gene primer amplification in the assay estimated nucleated cell counts. TCRdb's table, derived via immunoSEQ multiplex PCR, lists solely in-frame clones and lacks some. The V and J calls and the clone size are those of that table, but D and trimming were determined from the DNA. The table lists fewer than 200,000 clones, 70% to 90% of them singletons. The TCR originated in a middle-aged man with acute or convalescent COVID-19. Sequenced material: peripheral blood.

CDR3 amino acids: CASSSRDRGSPNYGYTF. CDR3 bases: TGTGCCAGTAGTAGCCGGGACAGGGGGTCACCAAACTATGGCTACACCTTC. The chain is built from TRBV19 and TRBJ1-2; 11 nucleotides line up with TRBD1. Germline loops: CDR1 LNHDA, CDR2 SQIVND (reference sequence). V was clipped by 4 bases and J by 2 bases; unmatched bases: 9. The CDR3 spans 17 residues. Full variable domain (remainder filled in from reference TRBV19 and TRBJ1-2): DGGITQSPKYLFRKEGQNVTLSCEQNLNHDAMYWYRQDPGQGLRLIYYSQIVNDFQKGDIAEGYSVSREKKESFPLTVTSAQKNPTAFYLCASSSRDRGSPNYGYTFGSGTRLTVV.